Shown below are 28 T cell receptor beta chains from a single sample sequenced in a study of T cell responses to AZD1222 COVID-19 vaccine. Clones were read by immunoSEQ multiplex PCR, and TCRdb kept only the in-frame ones, dropping some. The sample has about 67,000 clones, about 85% seen once; the top ten hold 21%. The sequencing used peripheral blood, collected on day 0 of AZD1222 vaccination. The source is an adult in good health.

The chain combines TRBV19 with TRBJ1-5; 7 positions match TRBD1. The V gene end was trimmed by 0 bases and the J gene end by 2 bases; junction bases not matched to a gene: 1. Germline-derived CDR1 and CDR2 are LNHDA and SQIVND (reference sequence). This CDR3 has 15 residues. This CDR3 is CASSIDRGGNQPQHF. The CDR3 DNA sequence: TGTGCCAGTAGTATAGACAGGGGGGGCAATCAGCCCCAGCATTTT.

This chain connects TRBV5-1 to TRBJ2-7; TRBD1 aligns across 10 bases. The CDR3 contains 18 residues. J was trimmed by 5 bases and V by 3 bases; bases with no gene match: 17. Germline V gives CDR1 SGHRS, CDR2 YFSETQ. CDR3 loop: CASSYDRDRGNLLDEQYF. Here the CDR3 DNA reads TGCGCCAGCAGCTACGACCGGGACAGGGGAAATTTATTGGACGAGCAGTACTTC.

The chain recombines TRBV18 with TRBJ2-4, with D perhaps matching TRBD1 or TRBD2 (5 bases each). Germline CDR1 is KGHSH and CDR2 is LQKENI. Between the trimmed V and J ends, which lost 1 base and 6 bases, there was a span of 13 bases. This CDR3 is 15 amino acids long. The CDR3, as DNA: TGTGCCAGCTCACCACGGGGGAACCTTATAAACATTCAGTACTTC. Its protein product is CASSPRGNLINIQYF.

The CDR3 here is CASSGTPLEVEAFF. CDR3 bases: TGTGCCAGCAGTGGGACCCCCCTCGAAGTCGAAGCTTTCTTT. This chain joins TRBV2 and TRBJ1-1, with D unresolved. V lost 4 bases and J lost 8, with 17 bases in between. This CDR3 is built from 14 residues. The germline gives CDR1 SNHLY, CDR2 FYNNEI. Combining the CDR3 with reference TRBV2 and TRBJ1-1 gives the whole variable domain EPEVTQTPSHQVTQMGQEVILRCVPISNHLYFYWYRQILGQKVEFLVSFYNNEISEKSEIFDDQFSVERPDGSNFTLKIRSTKLEDSAMYFCASSGTPLEVEAFFGQGTRLTVV.

The chain couples TRBV4-3 to TRBJ1-5; no clear D. The ends were cut back, 1 base at V and 0 bases at J, with 13 bases in the middle. This CDR3 has 17 residues. Germline CDR1 and CDR2: LGHNA and YSLEER. CDR3 sequence reads: CASSQVVVSSSNQPQHF. The CDR3 DNA reads as TGCGCCAGCAGCCAAGTGGTAGTCAGTTCTAGCAATCAGCCCCAGCATTTT.

The CDR3 coding sequence is TGTGCCAGTAGTATTATCCACGTCGGGGAAAATGAGCAGTTCTTC. Protein product: CASSIIHVGENEQFF. The V call is TRBV19, the J call TRBJ2-1; D is perhaps TRBD2 (5 bases). V gave up 3 bases and J gave up 7 bases, with 16 bases separating them. This CDR3 spans 15 amino acids. Germline assignment: CDR1 LNHDA and CDR2 SQIVND (reference sequence). The complete variable domain, with remaining parts taken from reference TRBV19 and TRBJ2-1, reads DGGITQSPKYLFRKEGQNVTLSCEQNLNHDAMYWYRQDPGQGLRLIYYSQIVNDFQKGDIAEGYSVSREKKESFPLTVTSAQKNPTAFYLCASSIIHVGENEQFFGPGTRLTVL.

This clone occurred a few times. In the same sample, other DNA sequences code for this CDR3. The V call is TRBV5-1, the J call TRBJ2-5; the match to TRBD2 covers 7 bases. V shed 0 bases and J 4 bases; nucleotides not matched to a gene: 3. The CDR3 covers 14 residues. Germline V gives CDR1 SGHRS, CDR2 YFSETQ. DNA for the CDR3: TGCGCCAGCAGCTTGGGCGGGAGAAGAGAGACCCAGTACTTC. Amino acid sequence: CASSLGGRRETQYF.

The rearrangement joins TRBV4-2 to TRBJ2-2; a possible D gene is TRBD2 (5 bases). Trimming took 1 base from V and 5 from J, leaving 14 bases between them. Germline CDR1 reads LGHNA; CDR2 reads YNFKEQ. This CDR3 region has 16 residues. The CDR3: CASSQGERAGTGELFF. The CDR3 nucleotides are TGTGCCAGCAGCCAAGGAGAGAGGGCCGGAACCGGGGAGCTGTTTTTT.

The chain recombines TRBV27 with TRBJ2-7, with 10 bases lining up with TRBD1. V lost 3 bases and J lost 9; bases outside the gene matches: 14. This CDR3 has 16 residues. In germline, CDR1 is MNHEY, CDR2 SMNVEV (reference sequence). Here the CDR3 reads CASSFVGTGDGNRQYF. CDR3 coding DNA: TGTGCCAGCAGTTTTGTCGGGACAGGGGACGGAAATAGGCAGTACTTC.

The rearrangement links TRBV12-3 or TRBV12-4 to TRBJ1-2; D is undetermined. This CDR3 has 12 residues. The ends were cut back, 2 bases at V and 4 bases at J, with 5 bases in the middle. In nucleotides, the CDR3 is TGTGCCAGCAGTTTACGGGGCTATGGCTACACCTTC. It specifies CASSLRGYGYTF.

A single count supports this clone. V usage is TRBV10-1 and J usage is TRBJ2-1, with 12 positions matching TRBD2. Germline V gene lookup returns CDR1 WNHNN and CDR2 SYGVQD (reference sequence). The junction had 7 bases not matched to a gene; V was cut back by 0 bases and J by 4 bases. This CDR3 has 18 residues. The CDR3, as DNA: TGCGCCAGCAGTGAGTCCGGACTAGCGGGAAGGGGTTACAATGAGCAGTTCTTC. It encodes CASSESGLAGRGYNEQFF.

The chain combines TRBV27 with TRBJ1-2; D ambiguous. Germline V gene data show CDR1 as MNHEY and CDR2 as SMNVEV (reference sequence). Trimming removed 8 bases at V and 2 bases at J, with 9 bases between. The CDR3 is 12 residues long. CDR3 sequence: CASGTGNYGYTF. The CDR3 region has the DNA TGTGCCAGCGGAACGGGGAACTATGGCTACACCTTC.

The chain carries TRBV11-2 and TRBJ1-2; D may be TRBD1 (6 bases). The CDR3 runs to 13 residues. Germline CDR1 and CDR2: SGHAT and FQNNGV. Trimming left V 5 bases short and J 7 bases short, with 14 bases between. CDR3 amino acids: CASSPPGASGYTF. CDR3 DNA: TGTGCCAGCAGCCCCCCGGGGGCGTCTGGCTACACCTTC.

The chain is built from TRBV9 and TRBJ2-7; D unclear. V lost 0 bases and J lost 5, with 12 bases in between. Per the germline V gene, CDR1 is SGDLS and CDR2 is YYNGEE. The CDR3 loop spans 14 amino acids. The CDR3 bases are TGTGCCAGCAGCGTAGAATCGATCCCCCACGAGCAGTACTTC. It encodes CASSVESIPHEQYF. The whole variable domain, remainder taken from reference TRBV9 and TRBJ2-7, is DSGVTQTPKHLITATGQRVTLRCSPRSGDLSVYWYQQSLDQGLQFLIQYYNGEERAKGNILERFSAQQFPDLHSELNLSSLELGDSALYFCASSVESIPHEQYFGPGTRLTVT.

This chain joins TRBV27 and TRBJ1-6, with unresolved D. This CDR3 has 14 amino acids. Trimming removed 2 bases from V and 5 bases from J, with 7 bases in between. Per the germline V gene, CDR1 is MNHEY and CDR2 is SMNVEV (reference sequence). The CDR3 nucleotides are TGTGCCAGCAGTTTAGGAGTTAATAATTCACCCCTCCACTTT. As protein: CASSLGVNNSPLHF.

This clone has only a few counts. The rearrangement joins TRBV1 to TRBJ1-6; the table assigns TRBD1, which was not confirmed against the DNA. TRBV1 corresponds to a pseudogene. The CDR3 length is 18 residues. The CDR3 loop reads CTSWGGQVQSHYNSPLHF. CDR3 coding DNA: TGCACCAGCTGGGGAGGACAGGTCCAAAGCCACTATAATTCACCCCTCCACTTT.

This sequence joins TRBV7-9 and TRBJ2-7, with D unresolved. This CDR3 is 14 amino acids long. V was cut by 3 bases and J by 3 bases, with 12 bases left in between. Germline CDR1 and CDR2: SEHNR and FQNEAQ (reference sequence). CDR3 nucleotides: TGTGCCAGCAGCTTTAGAGACATGGGCTACGAGCAGTACTTC. This sequence encodes CASSFRDMGYEQYF.

The chain uses TRBV6-1 and TRBJ1-5; D not certain. This CDR3 is built from 16 residues. V was trimmed by 4 bases and J by 0 bases, leaving 13 bases between them. Per germline, CDR1 MNHNS and CDR2 SASEGT. CDR3 nucleotide sequence: TGTGCCAGCAGTGTGAGGACGGGTTATAGCAATCAGCCCCAGCATTTT. Its translation is CASSVRTGYSNQPQHF.

This sequence joins TRBV3-1 (or the pseudogene TRBV3-2) and TRBJ1-5; D gene unclear. Trimming removed 5 bases at V and 7 bases at J, with 12 bases between. CDR3 length equals 13 residues. The germline CDR1 and CDR2 sequences are LGHDT and YNNKEL (reference sequence). The CDR3 reads CASSDQPGQPQHF. The CDR3 region has the DNA TGTGCCAGCAGCGACCAACCAGGACAGCCCCAGCATTTT.

The J gene is TRBJ1-4, the V gene TRBV2; 7 bases map to TRBD1. Losses at the gene ends were 9 bases for V and 4 bases for J; bases not matched to a gene: 5. Germline V lookup: CDR1 SNHLY, CDR2 FYNNEI. This CDR3 comprises 13 residues. CDR3 DNA sequence: TGTGCCAGTGGGACAGAAATTAATGAAAAACTGTTTTTT. Its translation is CASGTEINEKLFF.

This chain connects TRBV21-1 to TRBJ1-3. TRBV21-1 is designated a pseudogene. The CDR3 is 18 amino acids. The DNA of the CDR3 is TGTGCCAGCAGCAATCACTACCTCGGGGGGCGTTCTGGAAACACCATATATTTT. Translation: CASSNHYLGGRSGNTIYF.

A word on this clone: Other DNA sequences within the sample encode an identical CDR3. The V gene is TRBV30, the J gene TRBJ1-3; D uncertain. Trimming removed 2 bases at V and 1 base at J, with 6 bases between. CDR1 is GTSNPN, CDR2 SVGIG, per germline (reference sequence). This CDR3 has 13 residues. As DNA, the CDR3 is TGTGCCTGGAGTAAGGGTTCTGGAAACACCATATATTTT. Translated, it gives CAWSKGSGNTIYF.

This sequence joins TRBV29-1 and TRBJ2-7, with D possibly being TRBD2 (6 bases). The V end was cut by 6 bases, the J end by 3 bases, with 12 bases between. The germline V gene has CDR1 SQVTM and CDR2 ANQGSEA. The CDR3 has 12 amino acids. The CDR3 nucleotides read TGCAGCGTCGGGACTGGGAGCTACGAGCAGTACTTC. Amino acid sequence: CSVGTGSYEQYF.

The chain employs TRBV19 and TRBJ1-3; D possibly corresponds to TRBD1 (6 bases). V lost 6 bases, J lost 4 bases, and 16 bases lay in between. Germline CDR1 and CDR2: LNHDA and SQIVND (reference sequence). CDR3 length: 15 residues. For the CDR3, the DNA is TGTGCCAGTAGGGGGCGGGGGCGCGGAGGAAACACCATATATTTT. Protein sequence: CASRGRGRGGNTIYF.

This chain links TRBV7-9 with TRBJ2-7; D perhaps matches TRBD2 (6 bases). Germline loops: CDR1 SEHNR, CDR2 FQNEAQ (reference sequence). The CDR3 has 14 amino acids. The V and J ends lost 3 bases and 5 bases respectively, with 14 bases between them. CDR3 in amino acids: CASSFGGPYDEQYF. As DNA, the CDR3 is TGTGCCAGCAGCTTCGGGGGACCGTACGACGAGCAGTACTTC.

J is TRBJ1-1 and V is TRBV11-3; the D is unclear. V lost 3 bases to trimming and J lost 3 bases, with 5 bases between them. Per germline, CDR1 SGHNT and CDR2 YENEEA. The CDR3 is 12 amino acids. Here the CDR3 reads CASSFGDTEAFF. In DNA, the CDR3 is TGTGCCAGCAGCTTCGGGGACACTGAAGCTTTCTTT.

The rearrangement uses TRBV12-3 or TRBV12-4 and TRBJ1-1, with no clear D. The CDR3 has 12 amino acids. Trimming shortened V by 3 bases and J by 6 bases, and 8 bases separated the two germline ends. Here the CDR3 DNA reads TGTGCCAGCAGTTTGGGTGCGCCTGAAGCTTTCTTT. Translation: CASSLGAPEAFF.

This clone was seen a single time. The chain employs TRBV6-1 and TRBJ1-4, with D possibly matching TRBD1 (5 bases). The V gene's germline CDR1 is MNHNS and CDR2 SASEGT. V gave up 3 bases and J gave up 5 bases, with 10 bases separating them. The CDR3 length is 14 residues. The DNA for the CDR3 is TGTGCCAGCAGTGAGGCTAGGGGAAATGAAAAACTGTTTTTT. As protein: CASSEARGNEKLFF.